This TCR beta chain was recovered during a study of T cells after yellow fever vaccination. About the research overall: For low cell numbers, libraries were made with SMART-Seq v4 Ultra Low Input. Study-wide results and caveats: Within FACS-sorted repertoires, abundant clonotypes contaminating from the bulk population could be present.

The CDR3 is 16 residues long. Germline CDR1 reads LGHNA; CDR2 reads YSLEER. V dropped 3 bases and J dropped 8 bases, with 20 bases sitting between them. Production of TCR cDNA was by 5'RACE template switching, which also added a universal primer site and UMIs. TCRdb reprocessed the 5' RACE reads with MiXCR, giving one entry per CDR3 protein. The sample has around 250,000 distinct CDR3 sequences, 6.9% seen once. Ten or more counts support this clonotype. What it binds is unknown. This chain joins TRBV4-3 and TRBJ2-1, with TRBD1 as a possible D gene (5 bases). This sequence originates from a man in his thirties or forties who received the YFV17D yellow fever vaccine. The specimen was CD4+ T cells sorted from PBMCs, collected 15 days after the yellow fever booster vaccination. CDR3 sequence (DNA): TGCGCCAGCAGCCAGGAAGGGGCTAGTACCAGCCATGAGCAGTTCTTC. Its protein product is CASSQEGASTSHEQFF.